The present T cell receptor beta chain was sequenced within a study of blood T cell repertoires in COVID-19. Study-wide context: The United States, Italy and Spain supplied acute and convalescent COVID-19 samples. Nucleic acid was either cDNA or gDNA, and it came from T cells, B-cell-depleted T cells, or PBMCs.

The sample holds one count of this clone. The CDR3 has 13 amino acids. Unmatched junction bases numbered 3, after V lost 8 bases and J lost 3 bases. Germline assignment: CDR1 SEHNR and CDR2 FQNEAQ (reference sequence). In the authors' workflow: Estimation of nucleated cell counts relied on the amplification of reference gene primers. Some clones are missing from TCRdb's copy, which holds only in-frame ones; the method was immunoSEQ multiplex PCR. That table is the source of V, J and clone size, and D and trimming were worked out from the DNA. Here the sample spans 87,000 or so clones, 88% being singletons.

Sample: peripheral blood. This receptor was obtained from a man aged 80 or over with acute or convalescent COVID-19. This chain connects TRBV7-9 to TRBJ2-1; 8 bases are a match to TRBD2. CDR3 protein: CASVSGDYNEQFF. As DNA, the CDR3 is TGTGCCAGCGTTAGCGGGGACTACAATGAGCAGTTCTTC.